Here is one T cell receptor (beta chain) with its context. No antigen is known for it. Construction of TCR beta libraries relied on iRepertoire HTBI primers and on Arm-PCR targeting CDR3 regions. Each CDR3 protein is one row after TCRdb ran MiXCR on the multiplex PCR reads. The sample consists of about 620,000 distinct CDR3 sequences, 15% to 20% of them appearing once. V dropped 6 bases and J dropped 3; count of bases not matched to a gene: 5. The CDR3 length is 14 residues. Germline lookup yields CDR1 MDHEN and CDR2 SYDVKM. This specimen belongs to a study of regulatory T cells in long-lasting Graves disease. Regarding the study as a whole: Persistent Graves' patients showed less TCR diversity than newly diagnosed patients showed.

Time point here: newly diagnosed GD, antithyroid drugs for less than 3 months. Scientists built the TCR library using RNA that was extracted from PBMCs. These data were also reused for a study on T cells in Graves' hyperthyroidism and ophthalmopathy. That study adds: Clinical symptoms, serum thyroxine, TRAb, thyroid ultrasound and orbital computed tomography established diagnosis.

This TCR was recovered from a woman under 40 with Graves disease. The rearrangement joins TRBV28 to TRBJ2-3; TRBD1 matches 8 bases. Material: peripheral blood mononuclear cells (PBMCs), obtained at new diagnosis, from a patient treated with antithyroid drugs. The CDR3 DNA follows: TGTGCCAGCAGGTTGACAGGGGAAACAGATACGCAGTATTTT. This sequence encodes CASRLTGETDTQYF.